This T cell receptor (beta chain) was sequenced for a study of early T cells in non-severe SARS-CoV-2 infection. Looking at the study overall: Bulk RNA taken from unsorted whole blood was sequenced, leaving chains unpaired.

The V gene lost 5 bases and the J gene lost 3 bases, with 7 bases spanning the gap. Per the germline V gene, CDR1 is SNHLY and CDR2 is FYNNEI. The CDR3 has 12 residues. Individually, cDNA molecules had unique molecular identifiers attached to them. TCRdb redid the calling of the 5' RACE reads with MiXCR, one entry per CDR3 protein. This table holds about 64,000 distinct CDR3 sequences, less than 20% found once. The TCR comes from an adult who was a healthcare worker with PCR-confirmed SARS-CoV-2 infection or an uninfected control (not recorded which). This chain uses TRBV2 with TRBJ2-5; no definite D call. The starting material was whole blood, obtained at baseline. The chain's CDR3 is CASSFEEETQYF. CDR3 nucleotides: TGTGCCAGCAGTTTTGAGGAAGAGACCCAGTACTTC.